The T cell receptor (beta chain) under discussion was sequenced for a study of Graves' ophthalmopathy and Graves' hyperthyroidism listed by TCRdb under 2018. Context from the whole study: Hyperthyroidism was considered stable if no progression to ophthalmopathy occurred within 18 months of follow-up. The independent validation cohort included 18 to 20 hyperthyroidism patients plus 17 patients who later progressed from hyperthyroidism to ophthalmopathy. In total, under 150 blood samples were TCR-sequenced: 40 to 45 ophthalmopathy, some 75 hyperthyroidism and 17 hyperthyroidism-to-ophthalmopathy patients. In over 5 hyperthyroidism patients, the T-cell repertoire of thyroid tissue was compared with the T-cell repertoire of blood. To explore V-J signatures distinguishing ophthalmopathy from hyperthyroidism, a discovery set of under 110 patients (43 ophthalmopathy, about 57 stable hyperthyroidism) was enrolled. To tell Graves' ophthalmopathy apart from Graves' hyperthyroidism, and to predict which patients would progress to ophthalmopathy, the study relied on TCR beta repertoire signatures. Following sampling, methimazole starting at 30 mg daily was administered to hyperthyroidism patients, and high-dose intravenous methylprednisolone was administered to ophthalmopathy patients. Study-wide conclusions, independent of this receptor: Sample size was not predetermined statistically, and investigators were not blinded to group allocation. In validation, the model predicted ophthalmopathy progression with about 64% sensitivity and 72.22% specificity; fewer than 15 predicted patients were CT-confirmed with GO in a median of around 6 months. The 13-signature model separated ophthalmopathy from stable hyperthyroidism with approximately 90% sensitivity and 81% to 82% specificity in cross-validation, and 80%/75% in the test set. Among expanded thyroid clonotypes with frequency above 0.001, most also showed up in blood, which suggests that blood repertoires may reflect the thyroid immune response.

For repertoire sequencing, TCR beta CDR3 regions were amplified from RNA transcripts. The first round of RT-PCR was done with HTBI primers and the Qiagen OneStep RT-PCR kit, and was followed by a second round of multiplex PCR, then size selection and purification. The libraries underwent paired-end sequencing with 100 bp reads on an Illumina HiSeq2000. On the authors' methods: SOAPnuke was used to process the reads, removing any read that contained adapters or uncalled bases, had a mean Phred below 15, or lacked an exact match to the constant primer or identifier. COPE v1.2.5 was used to merge the high-quality paired reads. Clonotypes were defined as unique nucleotide sequences and were aligned to IMGT TRB V, D and J references using MiTCR v1.1. Analysis was restricted to V-J combinations with a frequency above 0.0001, which covered roughly 99% of repertoires. For each V-J combination, a TCR clonal expansion and chaos score was defined as F50 clonal expansion divided by the chaos observed in the TCRdist matrix. Welch's t-statistics and random forest were used to narrow the features down to more than 10 V-J combinations, which were then fed into a naive Bayes classifier. The Morisita-Horn index was used to measure how similar the thyroid and blood repertoires were. TCRdb trimmed public reads at Q25 via fastp, called clones via MiXCR and kept in-frame beta chains. Rows are unified per CDR3 protein, each entry keeping the most common DNA and genes. The V and J calls reflect TCRdb's pipeline rather than the authors' work. This sample lists over a million distinct CDR3 sequences; less than 45% were detected once. The ten top clones hold 8.5% to 14% of the sample.

The CDR3 runs 15 residues from the cysteine to the phenylalanine. The only DNA kept is the CDR3, 45 bases in frame from the first base. The germline V gene yields SGHDN for CDR1 and FVKESK for CDR2. The V end gives up 0 bases and the J end 10 bases, leaving 11 bases in the junction not matched to a gene. For this clonotype: There is no known antigen for this receptor. It has no much larger one-base neighbor in the sample; base qualities were not kept.

The hyperthyroidism patients were 18 to 65 years old and newly diagnosed, with a disease duration of less than 2 months. Patients were excluded if they had other autoimmune diseases, uncontrolled infections, pregnancy or lactation. Diagnosis relied on clinical symptoms, serum thyroxine, TRAb, thyroid ultrasound and orbital computed tomography. Total RNA was extracted with Trizol reagent and quality-checked on an Agilent 2100 Bioanalyzer. The chain uses TRBV14 and TRBJ1-2, and 7 junctional nucleotides match TRBD1. Specimen: peripheral blood or thyroid tissue (not recorded which). The receptor was derived from an adult man with Graves' hyperthyroidism. This receptor has the CDR3 CASSQEGGLTGVYTF. The DNA sequence is TGTGCCAGCAGCCAAGAAGGGGGACTTACAGGGGTCTACACCTTC. With all but the CDR3 taken from the reference TRBV14 and TRBJ1-2 genes, the full variable domain is: EAGVTQFPSHSVIEKGQTVTLRCDPISGHDNLYWYRRVMGKEIKFLLHFVKESKQDESGMPNNRFLAERTGGTYSTLKVQPAELEDSGVYFCASSQEGGLTGVYTFGSGTRLTVV.